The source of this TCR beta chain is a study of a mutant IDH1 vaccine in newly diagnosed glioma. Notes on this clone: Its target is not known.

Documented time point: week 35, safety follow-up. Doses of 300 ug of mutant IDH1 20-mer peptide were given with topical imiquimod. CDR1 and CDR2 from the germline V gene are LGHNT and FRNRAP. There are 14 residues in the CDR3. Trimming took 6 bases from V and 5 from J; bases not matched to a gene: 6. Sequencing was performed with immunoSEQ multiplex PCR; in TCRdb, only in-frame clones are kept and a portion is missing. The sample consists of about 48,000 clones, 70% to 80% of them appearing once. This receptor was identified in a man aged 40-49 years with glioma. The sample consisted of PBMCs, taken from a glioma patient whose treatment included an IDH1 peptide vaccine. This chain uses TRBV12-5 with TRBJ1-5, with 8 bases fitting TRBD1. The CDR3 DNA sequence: TGTGCTAGTGGCAAAGACAGGGGAGATCAGCCCCAGCATTTT. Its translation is CASGKDRGDQPQHF.